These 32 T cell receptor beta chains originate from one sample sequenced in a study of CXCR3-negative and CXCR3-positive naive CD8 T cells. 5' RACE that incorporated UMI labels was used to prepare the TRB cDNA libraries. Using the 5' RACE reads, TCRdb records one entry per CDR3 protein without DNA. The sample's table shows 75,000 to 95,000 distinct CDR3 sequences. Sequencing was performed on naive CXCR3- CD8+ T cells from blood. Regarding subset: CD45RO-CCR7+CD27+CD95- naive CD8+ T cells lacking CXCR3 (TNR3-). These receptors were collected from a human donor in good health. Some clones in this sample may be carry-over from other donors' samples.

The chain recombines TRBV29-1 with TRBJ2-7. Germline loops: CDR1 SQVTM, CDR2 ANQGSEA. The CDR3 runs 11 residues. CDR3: CSAGHSYEQYF.

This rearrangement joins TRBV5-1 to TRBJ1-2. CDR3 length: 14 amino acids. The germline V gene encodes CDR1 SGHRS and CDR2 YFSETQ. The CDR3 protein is CASSAADGLYGYTF.

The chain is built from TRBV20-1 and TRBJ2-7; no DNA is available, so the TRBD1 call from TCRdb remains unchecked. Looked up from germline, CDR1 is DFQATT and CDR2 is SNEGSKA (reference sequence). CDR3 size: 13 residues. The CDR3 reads CSANRDESYEQYF.

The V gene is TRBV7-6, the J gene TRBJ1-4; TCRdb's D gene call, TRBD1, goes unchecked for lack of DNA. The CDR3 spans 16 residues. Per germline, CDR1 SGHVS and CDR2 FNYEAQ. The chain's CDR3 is CASSPAPGPAIEKLFF.

The chain's CDR3 is CASSLMGFASPSYNEQFF. The chain is built from TRBV5-1 and TRBJ2-1. This CDR3 has 18 amino acids. Germline V gene data show CDR1 as SGHRS and CDR2 as YFSETQ.

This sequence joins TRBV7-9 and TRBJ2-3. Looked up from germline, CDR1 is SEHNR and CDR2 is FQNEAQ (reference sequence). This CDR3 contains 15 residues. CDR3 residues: CASSLVTLPPDTQYF.

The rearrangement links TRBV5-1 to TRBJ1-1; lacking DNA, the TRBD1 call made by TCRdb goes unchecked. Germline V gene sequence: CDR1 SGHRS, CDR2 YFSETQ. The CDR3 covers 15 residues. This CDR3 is CASSSGSAMNTEAFF.

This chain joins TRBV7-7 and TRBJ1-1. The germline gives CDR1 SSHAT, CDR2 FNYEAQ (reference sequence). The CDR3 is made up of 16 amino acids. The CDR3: CASSPYTENLNTEAFF.

CDR3 protein: CSARDRDRIYEQYF. The gene calls are TRBV20-1 and TRBJ2-7; no DNA is available, so the TRBD1 call from TCRdb remains unchecked. CDR1 is DFQATT and CDR2 is SNEGSKA in the germline V gene (reference sequence). CDR3 size: 14 residues.

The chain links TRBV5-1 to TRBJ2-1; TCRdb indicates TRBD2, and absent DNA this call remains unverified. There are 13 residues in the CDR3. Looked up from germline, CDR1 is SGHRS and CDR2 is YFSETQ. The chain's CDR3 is CASNPTLANEQFF.

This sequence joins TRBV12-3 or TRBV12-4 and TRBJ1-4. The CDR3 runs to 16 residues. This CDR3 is CASSLGYGGSNEKLFF.

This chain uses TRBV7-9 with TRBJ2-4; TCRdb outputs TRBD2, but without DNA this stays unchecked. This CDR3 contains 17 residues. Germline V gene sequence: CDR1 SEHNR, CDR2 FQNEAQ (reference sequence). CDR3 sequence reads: CASSSIQGGGAKNIQYF.

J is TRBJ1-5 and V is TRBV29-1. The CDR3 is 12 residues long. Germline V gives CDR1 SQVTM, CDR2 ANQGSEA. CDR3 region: CSVVWGNQPQHF.

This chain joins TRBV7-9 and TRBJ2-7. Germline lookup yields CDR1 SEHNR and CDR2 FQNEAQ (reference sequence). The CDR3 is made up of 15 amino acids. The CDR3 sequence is CASSLGGGSSYEQYF.

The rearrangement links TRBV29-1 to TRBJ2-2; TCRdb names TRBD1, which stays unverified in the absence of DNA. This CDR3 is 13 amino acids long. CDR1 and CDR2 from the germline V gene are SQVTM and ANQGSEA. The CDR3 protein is CSVQGANTGELFF.

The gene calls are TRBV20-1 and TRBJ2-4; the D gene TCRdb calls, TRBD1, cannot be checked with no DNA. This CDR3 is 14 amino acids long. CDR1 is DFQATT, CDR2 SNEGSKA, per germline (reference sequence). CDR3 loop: CSLHLGGGRNIQYF.

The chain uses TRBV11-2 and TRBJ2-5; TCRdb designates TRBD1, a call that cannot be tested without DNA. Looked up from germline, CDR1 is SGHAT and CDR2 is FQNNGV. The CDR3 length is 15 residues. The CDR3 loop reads CASSLGKGPQETQYF.

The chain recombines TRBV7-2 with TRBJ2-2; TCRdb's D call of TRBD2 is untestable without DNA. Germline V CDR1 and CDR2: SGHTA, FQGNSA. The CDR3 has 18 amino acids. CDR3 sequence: CASSRPGLAGVDTGELFF.

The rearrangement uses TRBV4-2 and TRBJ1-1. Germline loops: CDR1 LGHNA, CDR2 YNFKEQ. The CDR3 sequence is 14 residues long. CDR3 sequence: CASSQLTLTTEAFF.

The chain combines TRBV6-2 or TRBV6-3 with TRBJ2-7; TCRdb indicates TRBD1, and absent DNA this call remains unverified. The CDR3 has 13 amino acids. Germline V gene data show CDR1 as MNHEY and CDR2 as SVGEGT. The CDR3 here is CASSYSSRLEQYF.

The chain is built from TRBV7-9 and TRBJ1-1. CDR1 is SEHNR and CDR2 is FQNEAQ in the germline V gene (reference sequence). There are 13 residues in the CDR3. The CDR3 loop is CASSLPLDTEAFF.

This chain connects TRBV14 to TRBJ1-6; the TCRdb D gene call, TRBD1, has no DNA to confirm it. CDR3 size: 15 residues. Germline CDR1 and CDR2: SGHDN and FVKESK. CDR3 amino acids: CASSQDPQGLAPLHF.

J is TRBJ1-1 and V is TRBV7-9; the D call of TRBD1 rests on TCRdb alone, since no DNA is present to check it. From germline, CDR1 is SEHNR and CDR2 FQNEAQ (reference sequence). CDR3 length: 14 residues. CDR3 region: CASSLTGSNTEAFF.

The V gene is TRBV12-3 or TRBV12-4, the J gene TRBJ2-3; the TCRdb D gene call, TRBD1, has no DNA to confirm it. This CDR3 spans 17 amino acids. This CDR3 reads CASSSSGGAGSTDTQYF.

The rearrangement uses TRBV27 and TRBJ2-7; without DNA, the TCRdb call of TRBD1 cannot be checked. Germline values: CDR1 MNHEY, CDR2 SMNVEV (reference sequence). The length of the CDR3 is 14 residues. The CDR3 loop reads CASSPRQGVYEQYF.

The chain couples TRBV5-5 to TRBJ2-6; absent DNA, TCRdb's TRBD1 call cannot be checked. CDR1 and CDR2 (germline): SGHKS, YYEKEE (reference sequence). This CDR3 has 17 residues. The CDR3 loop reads CASSLDRTISGANVLTF.

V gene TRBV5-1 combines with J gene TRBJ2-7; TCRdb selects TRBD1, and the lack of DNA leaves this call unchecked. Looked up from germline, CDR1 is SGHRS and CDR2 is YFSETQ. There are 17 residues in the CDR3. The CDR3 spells CASSQGGGQGLTYEQYF.

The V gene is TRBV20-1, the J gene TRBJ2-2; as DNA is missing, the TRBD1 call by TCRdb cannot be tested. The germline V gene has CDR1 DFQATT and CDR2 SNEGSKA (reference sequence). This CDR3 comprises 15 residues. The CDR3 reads CSARGTGRNTGELFF.

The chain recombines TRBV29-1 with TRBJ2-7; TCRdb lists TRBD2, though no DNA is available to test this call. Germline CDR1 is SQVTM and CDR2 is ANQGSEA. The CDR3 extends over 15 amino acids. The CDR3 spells CSVPGTSGSSYEQYF.

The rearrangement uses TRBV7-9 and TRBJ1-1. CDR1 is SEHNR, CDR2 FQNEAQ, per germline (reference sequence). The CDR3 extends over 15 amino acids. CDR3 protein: CASSSPGSANTEAFF.

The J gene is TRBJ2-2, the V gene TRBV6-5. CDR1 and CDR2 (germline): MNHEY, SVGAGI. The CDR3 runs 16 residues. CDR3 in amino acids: CASSPNVPIYTGELFF.

CDR3 sequence: CATSNRRFRDEQFF. The V call is TRBV15, the J call TRBJ2-1; TCRdb designates TRBD1, a call that cannot be tested without DNA. Per germline, CDR1 LNHNV and CDR2 YYDKDF (reference sequence). CDR3 length: 14 amino acids.